This TCR beta chain derives from a study of blood T cell repertoires in COVID-19 (dated by TCRdb to 2020 to 2022). Turning to the overall study: Samples covering the acute and convalescent phases of COVID-19 were provided by collaborators in the United States, Italy and Spain. The material from the prospective study consisted of cDNA or gDNA derived from T cells, B-cell-depleted T cells, or PBMCs. The dataset comprised deeply sampled blood TCRbeta repertoires from subjects exposed to, actively infected with, or recovered from COVID-19. The repertoires were released in a freely available public database intended as a resource for research on the immune response to SARS-CoV-2. Samples came from the ongoing ImmuneRACE study (first 160 participants) plus 1,254 subjects from 6 global collaborators. Nearly every sample came with metadata listing a de-identified subject ID, COVID-19 status, age in years and sex. HLA class I and class II types, where available, came from metadata supplied by the sample provider rather than from assay-based typing.

Spanning cysteine to phenylalanine, the CDR3 consists of 13 amino acids. Here the CDR3 DNA is all that survives: 39 bases in frame from base 1. The junction shows trimming of 6 bases on V and 0 bases on J, plus 12 bases between the germline ends. CDR1 SQVTM and CDR2 ANQGSEA were looked up in the germline V gene. Findings and caveats that apply to the study as a whole: The amount of clinical and demographic metadata varied by source and participant and was provided uncurated.

Points on this clone: Its antigen target is currently unknown. The sample holds no much larger clone one base away, and base qualities are not on file.

TCRbeta CDR3 regions were amplified from genomic DNA using the immunoSEQ Assay, a bias-controlled multiplex PCR. The study's own analysis went as follows. The number of nucleated cells in each sample was estimated by amplification of reference gene primers within the assay. Sequence reads were collapsed and filtered to measure the absolute abundance of every unique TCRbeta CDR3 rearrangement. For each sample, productive Simpson clonality was calculated by taking the square root of Simpson's diversity index across productive rearrangements. TCRdb holds this immuneACCESS table with in-frame rearrangements only. Some clones are missing; in checked studies, unresolved V genes explain under half, and the rest has no known cause. That table gives V, J and clone size, and the DNA gave D and trimming. For this sample there are around 400,000 clones; 80% to 85% appear just once. Jointly, the top ten make up around 5.1% of the sample.

Enrolling through a virtual design, the prospective study's participants ranged in age from roughly 18 to 89 years and lived across 24 United States geographic areas. To assign participants to cohorts, the prospective study relied on clinical history that participants themselves reported in a screening survey and a study questionnaire. ImmuneRACE Cohort 3 recovered participants were defined by two consecutive negative NP/OP PCR tests, healthcare professional clearance, or symptom resolution. In the prospective study, whole blood, serum and a nasopharyngeal or oropharyngeal swab were collected from each participant by mobile phlebotomists. Prospective study participants could optionally give additional blood draws and questionnaires over an approximately two-month period. Prospective study blood samples were shipped either frozen or at room temperature before DNA extraction.

Material for sequencing was PBMCs or T cells enriched from blood (not recorded which). The chain is encoded by TRBV29-1 joined to TRBJ2-7; the D gene identity is not certain. The sequence came from a woman between 45 and 60 years old who had recovered from COVID-19. The DNA sequence is given as TGCAGCGTCACTTGGAGTAGCTCCTACGAGCAGTACTTC. Its translation reads: CSVTWSSSYEQYF.